Detailed here is one T cell receptor beta chain. This record belongs to a study of shared clonotypes between healthy human individuals. Generated by immunoSEQ multiplex PCR, the TCRdb table keeps only in-frame clones and is missing some. The sample records some 2.4 million clones, 90% to 95% being singletons. Germline assignment: CDR1 MDHEN and CDR2 SYDVKM. Germline trimming cut 2 bases from V and 4 bases from J; bases unmatched to any gene: 5. There are 14 residues in the CDR3. This clonotype was obtained from a man younger than 35 in good health. Some clones in this sample may be carry-over from other donors' samples. Sequencing was performed on naive CD4+ T cells from PBMCs. Subset reported: CD45RA+ positively selected. The gene calls are TRBV28 and TRBJ2-7; 7 bases are a match to TRBD1. Here the CDR3 reads CASSLTGVVYEQYF. DNA of the CDR3: TGTGCCAGCAGTTTAACAGGGGTTGTGTACGAGCAGTACTTC.